This T cell receptor (beta chain) originates from a study of regulatory T cells in long-lasting Graves disease (dated by TCRdb to about 2021). For the wider study: Persistent Graves' disease was defined as antithyroid drug treatment for over 5 years with persistently positive TSH receptor autoantibodies. Persistent Graves' disease patients were compared with newly diagnosed Graves' disease patients by peripheral blood TCR sequencing and RNA sequencing. The study was conducted in China and was registered as a clinical trial. A total of about 33 samples underwent TCR sequencing, from around 13 patients with persistent Graves' disease and approximately 20 patients with newly diagnosed Graves' disease. Antithyroid drugs had been taken for approximately ten years on average by persistent Graves' disease patients in the clinical cohort.

According to the study, the label for this sample's time point signals: persistent/refractory GD, antithyroid drugs over 5 years with positive TRAb. For both TCR sequencing and RNA sequencing, RNA was extracted from PBMCs using TRIzol. The diagnosis of Graves' disease followed American Thyroid Association guidelines. Patients for the study were recruited at an endocrinology department in Xi'an, China. From each patient, about 8.9 milliliters of peripheral blood was collected into an EDTA anticoagulant tube. Ficoll Paque Plus density gradient separation was used to isolate PBMCs, and no further T cell sorting was done. RNA quality was checked with an Agilent 2100 Bioanalyzer and agarose gel, and concentration with a NanoDrop 2000. With respect to this clonotype: The clone's antigen remains unknown. Base qualities were left out, and no much larger clone turns up one base away.

Libraries came from multiplex PCR. TCRdb records Illumina HiSeq 4000 as the sequencer. To build TCR beta libraries, CDR3 regions were amplified by Arm-PCR using iRepertoire HTBI primers. Before sequencing, the PCR products went through gel purification. On the authors' methods: A total of fewer than 65 TRBV and 14 TRBJ segments were identified across samples and were used for gene usage analysis of CDR3 amino acid clonotypes. Filtered high-quality paired reads were merged into contigs using COPE and FqMerger. BLAST was used to align contigs to the IMGT TRBV, TRBD and TRBJ reference genes, and CDR3 was defined following IMGT. Highly expanded clones were defined as clonotypes with a frequency above 0.1%. Shannon entropy served as the measure of repertoire diversity, while the Gini coefficient captured V-J evenness. Public clonotypes were defined as clonotypes shared by more than one individual. TCRdb trimmed public reads at Q25 via fastp, called clones via MiXCR and kept in-frame beta chains. Merged by CDR3 protein, the rows form single entries marked with the most common genes and DNA. The authors' filters were not applied to this entry. For this sample the table gives approximately 400,000 distinct CDR3 sequences, of which around 20% were detected only once. The ten largest clones add up to less than 25% of the sample.

The research as a whole found: Persistent Graves' disease patients showed lower TCR Shannon entropy and fewer highly expanded clones than newly diagnosed patients, suggesting clonal expansion. The small sample size was acknowledged by the authors as a limitation that may reduce accuracy. Sequencing and analysis were limited to the TCR beta chain. Because the primary lesion, thyroid tissue, could not be accessed, the study looked at peripheral blood alone. Persistent patients shared more public clonotypes among themselves (around 3,000) than newly diagnosed patients did (more than 950).

Sequences were derived from peripheral blood mononuclear cells (PBMCs), sampled when the disease was refractory, from a patient treated with antithyroid drugs. This sequence originates from a female donor with Graves disease.

The CDR3 region has the sequence CAAGTGDYEQYF. The nucleotide sequence is given as TGTGCCGCCGGGACAGGGGACTACGAGCAGTACTTC. Recombination connected TRBV10-3 to TRBJ2-7; 10 middle bases align to TRBD1. The CDR3 runs 12 amino acids, cysteine and phenylalanine included. Only the CDR3 portion is preserved as DNA: 36 bases, with reading frame beginning at the first base. V ends up 11 bases short and J 3 bases short, with an unmatched junction base count of 4. CDR1 and CDR2 are read off the germline V gene as ENHRY and SYGVKD.